The 18 T cell receptor beta chains in this list originate from one sample, sequenced in a study of T cells in Graves' hyperthyroidism and ophthalmopathy. RNA transcripts gave rise to amplified TCR beta CDR3 regions. First-round RT-PCR targeting the TCR CDR3 was performed with the HTBI primer set. TCRdb analysed the multiplex PCR reads with MiXCR anew, one entry per CDR3 protein. The sample has roughly 640,000 distinct CDR3 sequences, approximately 15% seen once. Material for sequencing was blood. The receptors here all came from a middle-aged woman with Graves' ophthalmopathy.

This clonotype was seen repeatedly, ten times or more. The V and J genes are TRBV6-1 and TRBJ2-5, with 12 nucleotides matching TRBD2. The germline CDR1 and CDR2 sequences are MNHNS and SASEGT. The V gene end was trimmed by 3 bases and the J gene end by 1 base; junction bases not matched to a gene: 9. The CDR3 is 18 residues long. This chain's CDR3 is CASSDPLLAGGLQETQYF. DNA of the CDR3: TGTGCCAGCAGTGACCCCTTACTAGCGGGGGGCCTCCAAGAGACCCAGTACTTC.

This clonotype came up many times. The gene calls are TRBV2 and TRBJ2-3; TRBD2 agrees at 7 bases. CDR1 is SNHLY and CDR2 is FYNNEI in the germline V gene. V shed 2 bases and J 4 bases; nucleotides not matched to a gene: 6. The CDR3 sequence is 15 residues long. CDR3 DNA sequence: TGTGCCAGCAGTGAACTGACTAGCCTCTCAGATACGCAGTATTTT. The encoded protein is CASSELTSLSDTQYF.

This clonotype was found many times. The CDR3 region is CASSLTGTGTYEQYF. For the CDR3, the DNA is TGTGCCAGCAGCTTAACCGGGACAGGGACCTACGAGCAGTACTTC. This chain connects TRBV7-3 to TRBJ2-7; 9 bases line up with TRBD1. This CDR3 has 15 amino acids. V lost 0 bases to trimming and J lost 2 bases; unmatched junction nucleotides: 2. Germline V gives CDR1 SGHTA, CDR2 FQGTGA.

This chain uses TRBV24-1 with TRBJ2-6; 12 bases match TRBD2. The V gene end was trimmed by 5 bases and the J gene end by 0 bases; junction bases not matched to a gene: 4. From germline, CDR1 is KGHDR and CDR2 SFDVKD. The CDR3 extends over 18 amino acids. The CDR3 DNA sequence: TGTGCCACCAGTGGCGGACTAGCGGGGAGCTCTGGGGCCAACGTCCTGACTTTC. Encoded protein: CATSGGLAGSSGANVLTF.

This clonotype was counted many times. The chain combines TRBV7-2 with TRBJ1-5; D unresolved. Germline CDR1 SGHTA, CDR2 FQGNSA. This CDR3 is 16 amino acids long. V was trimmed by 1 base and J by 5 bases, leaving 15 bases between them. The CDR3 loop is CASSLVAGFVDQPQHF. CDR3 bases: TGTGCCAGCAGCTTAGTGGCGGGGTTCGTGGATCAGCCCCAGCATTTT.

This clonotype showed up just a few times. The V and J genes are TRBV6-1 and TRBJ1-2; D is uncertain. Germline assignment: CDR1 MNHNS and CDR2 SASEGT. CDR3 size: 12 residues. With 6 bases removed from V and 9 bases from J, the gap between germline ends came to 14 bases. In DNA form, the CDR3 reads TGTGCCAGCAGGCAAACGACTGGGAGCTACACCTTC. It codes for CASRQTTGSYTF.

There are many counts of this clonotype. The V call is TRBV6-1, the J call TRBJ2-5; D is ambiguous. CDR1 is MNHNS, CDR2 SASEGT, per germline. Trimming took off 5 bases at V and 6 bases at J, with 10 bases between the two ends. This CDR3 spans 12 amino acids. As DNA, the CDR3 is TGTGCCAGCAGTTCCCCCACACAGACCCAGTACTTC. This encodes CASSSPTQTQYF.

This clonotype appeared a few times. The CDR3 region has the DNA TGCAGCGTTGATGGTCAGGGGGCCACTAGCACAGATACGCAGTATTTT. Amino acid sequence: CSVDGQGATSTDTQYF. This rearrangement joins TRBV29-1 to TRBJ2-3, with TRBD1 matching over 8 bases. From germline, CDR1 is SQVTM and CDR2 ANQGSEA. The CDR3 totals 16 residues. V was clipped by 3 bases and J by 0 bases; unmatched bases: 8.

Regarding this clonotype: A much larger clone lies a single base off, so this may be a read error. V is TRBV20-1 and J is TRBJ1-2; D is undetermined. Germline loops: CDR1 DFQATT, CDR2 SNEGSKA (reference sequence). V gave up 3 bases and J gave up 0 bases, with 8 bases separating them. The CDR3 spans 13 residues. The CDR3 loop reads CSASPAANYGYTF. The CDR3 DNA reads TGCAGTGCTAGTCCAGCCGCTAACTATGGCTACACCTTC.

For this clonotype: A read error may be the cause here, since a much bigger clone is one base away. The chain joins TRBV28 to TRBJ2-7; the match to TRBD1 covers 8 bases. The V segment lost 5 bases and the J segment 0 bases; nucleotides outside the gene matches: 6. CDR3 size: 15 residues. Germline V gene sequence: CDR1 MDHEN, CDR2 SYDVKM. The CDR3 bases are TGTGCCAGCAGTCGGACAGGGAGAGCCTCCTACGAGCAGTACTTC. As protein: CASSRTGRASYEQYF.

J is TRBJ1-5 and V is TRBV7-8; D is ambiguous. The V end lost 2 bases, the J end lost 10 bases, and 12 bases lay between the germline ends. From germline, CDR1 is SGHVS and CDR2 FQNEAQ. This CDR3 comprises 13 residues. The CDR3 sequence: CASSLTQKDPQHF. The CDR3 DNA reads TGTGCCAGCAGCTTAACGCAAAAGGATCCCCAGCATTTT.

This clonotype came up many times. The chain links TRBV5-1 to TRBJ2-5, with D hard to call. The germline V and J ends were trimmed by 4 bases and 1 base, with 8 bases remaining between them. CDR1 is SGHRS, CDR2 YFSETQ, per germline. The CDR3 length is 13 residues. The CDR3 nucleotides read TGCGCCAGCAGCCCTGTCCCCCAAGAGACCCAGTACTTC. Residues: CASSPVPQETQYF.

This clonotype was detected only a few times. The rearrangement uses TRBV6-1 and TRBJ2-5; D not certain. The CDR3 sequence is 13 residues long. The V end was cut by 5 bases, the J end by 5 bases, with 12 bases between. The V gene's germline CDR1 is MNHNS and CDR2 SASEGT. The CDR3 DNA follows: TGTGCCAGCAGTTTTGGAGAGGCGGAGACCCAGTACTTC. Amino acids: CASSFGEAETQYF.

J is TRBJ2-3 and V is TRBV4-1, with D uncertain. The V gene lost 2 bases and the J gene lost 4 bases, with 16 bases spanning the gap. The germline V gene has CDR1 MGHRA and CDR2 YSYEKL. The CDR3 loop spans 16 amino acids. The chain's CDR3 is CASSQSLKLAADTQYF. The CDR3 nucleotides are TGCGCCAGCAGCCAAAGTCTTAAACTGGCGGCAGATACGCAGTATTTT.

This clonotype was counted many times. This rearrangement joins TRBV6-1 to TRBJ1-5; 9 bases align to TRBD1. Per germline, CDR1 MNHNS and CDR2 SASEGT. Unmatched junction bases numbered 14, after V lost 5 bases and J lost 6 bases. The CDR3 length is 17 residues. The CDR3 sequence is CASSYKARTGEGQPQHF. For the CDR3, the DNA is TGTGCCAGCAGTTATAAGGCCAGGACAGGGGAGGGTCAGCCCCAGCATTTT.

This clonotype was recorded many times. V usage is TRBV5-8 and J usage is TRBJ2-7, with D possibly being TRBD1 (6 bases). The CDR3 extends over 14 amino acids. The V gene lost 4 bases and the J gene lost 2 bases, with 13 bases spanning the gap. Germline CDR1 reads SGHTS; CDR2 reads YDEGEE. The CDR3 DNA reads as TGTGCCAGCAGCCCCATGGACAGAACCTACGAGCAGTACTTC. Amino acid sequence: CASSPMDRTYEQYF. The whole variable domain, filled in from reference TRBV5-8 and TRBJ2-7, reads EAGVTQSPTHLIKTRGQQATLRCSPISGHTSVYWYQQALGLGLQFLLWYDEGEERNRGNFPPRFSGRQFPNYSSELNVNALELEDSALYLCASSPMDRTYEQYFGPGTRLTVT.

As for this clonotype: An end of the junction does not agree with germline; a read error may underlie this. V is TRBV20-1 and J is TRBJ1-5, with D perhaps matching TRBD1 (6 bases). Germline lookup yields CDR1 DFQATT and CDR2 SNEGSKA (reference sequence). CDR3 length: 16 amino acids. The CDR3 DNA reads TGCAATGCTAGAGATGGGGGAAGGGGGAGCAATCAGCCCCAGCATTTT. This translates into CNARDGGRGSNQPQHF.

The chain employs TRBV27 and TRBJ1-1; TRBD1 might be the D (6 bases). Germline CDR1 reads MNHEY; CDR2 reads SMNVEV (reference sequence). Trimming stripped 4 bases from V and 1 base from J, with 13 bases between. The CDR3 spans 15 residues. CDR3 DNA sequence: TGTGCCAGCAGTTGGACTTCCAGGGGGAACACTGAAGCTTTCTTT. Translated: CASSWTSRGNTEAFF.